This TCR beta chain came from a study of neurological immune-mediated disorders. The cDNA was generated by 5'RACE with 10-nucleotide random UMIs. MiXCR, applied by TCRdb to the 5' RACE reads, yields one record per CDR3 protein. The sample includes just over 30,000 distinct CDR3 sequences, around 5.9% of them seen just once. This clonotype was detected many times. V shed 1 base and J shed 10 bases, with 11 bases lying between them. The V gene's germline CDR1 is LGHDT and CDR2 YNNKEL (reference sequence). The CDR3 has 13 residues. Sequencing was done on a sample of CD4+ T cells from blood. The chain carries TRBV3-1 and TRBJ2-1, with a weak D call TRBD1 (6 bases). The receptor was derived from a woman between 50 and 59 years old in good health. The CDR3 DNA sequence: TGTGCCAGCAGCCAAGGGCGACAGGTAGAGCAGTTCTTC. Its protein product is CASSQGRQVEQFF.